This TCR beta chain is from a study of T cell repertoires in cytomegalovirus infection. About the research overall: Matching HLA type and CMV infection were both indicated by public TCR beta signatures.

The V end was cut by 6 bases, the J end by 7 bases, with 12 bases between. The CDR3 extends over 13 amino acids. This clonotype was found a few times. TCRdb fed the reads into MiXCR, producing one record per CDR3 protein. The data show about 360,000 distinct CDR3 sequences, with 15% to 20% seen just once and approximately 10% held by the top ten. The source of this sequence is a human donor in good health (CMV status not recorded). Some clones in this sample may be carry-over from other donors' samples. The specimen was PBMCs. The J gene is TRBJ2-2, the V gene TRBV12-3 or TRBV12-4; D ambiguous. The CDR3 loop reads CASSFTVGGELFF. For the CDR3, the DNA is TGTGCCAGCAGCTTTACCGTCGGCGGGGAGCTGTTTTTT.